The source of this T cell receptor beta chain is a study of shared clonotypes between healthy human individuals. Measured with immunoSEQ multiplex PCR; TCRdb has only the in-frame clones, and not every one. The data contain roughly 1,100,000 clones, about 75% of them singletons. In this sample, this clone turned up once. Per germline, CDR1 GTSNPN and CDR2 SVGIG (reference sequence). The CDR3 consists of 14 residues. J is TRBJ2-2 and V is TRBV30; 9 nucleotides line up with TRBD2. The sequenced sample consisted of memory CD4+ T cells sorted from blood. Specified subset: CD45RA-negative fraction. The TCR was taken from a man aged 18 to 29 in good health. The CDR3 DNA follows: TGTGCAGGCGGGCGGGAGGGGAACACCGGGGAGCTGTTTTTT. Translated, it gives CAGGREGNTGELFF.